This T cell receptor beta chain was recorded in a study of T cells in localized non-small cell lung cancer. Clones were sequenced by immunoSEQ multiplex PCR, and TCRdb holds only the in-frame ones, with some missing. This sample has tens of thousands of clones, with around four fifths found just once. The material was peripheral blood, obtained before any cancer treatment. This TCR came from a female donor aged 60 or older with stage I lung adenocarcinoma.

CDR3 amino acids: CAWSPLWTGSAKNIQYF. The CDR3 coding sequence is TGTGCCTGGAGCCCTTTATGGACAGGGTCCGCCAAAAACATTCAGTACTTC. This sequence joins TRBV30 and TRBJ2-4; the match to TRBD1 covers 8 bases. Germline V gene lookup returns CDR1 GTSNPN and CDR2 SVGIG (reference sequence). The CDR3 is 17 amino acids. Germline trimming cut 3 bases from V and 1 base from J; bases unmatched to any gene: 11.